The clone carrying this T cell receptor beta chain was found once. What it binds is unknown. The junction differs from germline at one of its ends, possibly a read error. In the same sample, other DNA sequences code for this CDR3. There are 13 residues in the CDR3. From germline, CDR1 is KGHSH and CDR2 LQKENI. The sample is drawn from a study of cytomegalovirus exposure and HLA in healthy donors. In the study overall: The Caucasian-associated ancestry cluster contained roughly four fifths of the approximately 400 genotyped donors.

The primer mix had 60 Vbeta and 13 Jbeta primers. Original methodology: In a later analysis, the count reached some 73 million unique TCR beta chains, with roughly 12 million shared. Sequenced by immunoSEQ multiplex PCR; TCRdb stores in-frame clones only, minus some. The D gene and trimming were derived from the DNA, and the V and J assignments and clone size from that table. The table lists 200,000 or so clones, about 81% of them singletons. Study-level findings and limits: CMV serostatus stood as the only immune exposure information on hand. An apparent linkage of common viral pathogens to several of the most significant clusters emerged in a later analysis.

V and J are TRBV18 and TRBJ1-1, with D unclear. The clonotype originates from a woman aged 40 to 49 in good health and CMV-seronegative. Sequencing used PBMCs. The CDR3 bases are TGCGCCAGCTCACCCGGGATAGGAGGGGAAGCTTTCTTT. Protein: CASSPGIGGEAFF.